This T cell receptor (beta chain) was obtained from a study of shared clonotypes between healthy human individuals. Looking at the study overall: CD4 naive and CD4 memory each took three plates per donor, while CD8 naive took two and CD8 memory one.

Deletions cut 4 bases from V and 6 bases from J, with 23 bases between. CDR3 length: 17 residues. From germline, CDR1 is SGHRS and CDR2 YFSETQ. Per the original data handling: Filtering was not the same, since immunoSEQ gave junction-only sequences without quality scores. Sequencing used immunoSEQ multiplex PCR; TCRdb keeps in-frame clones, though not all of them. D and trimming were read from the DNA, whereas the V and J calls and clone size are those reported in that table. The sample has under 1 million clones, almost 95% seen once. Notes on this clone: Its antigen remains unidentified.

Overall study findings and caveats: Non-shared clonotypes had lower generation probabilities than clonotypes shared by all four sorted-subset donors. About 5% of naive CD4 clonotypes were shared across a few donors.

Selected positively for CCR7 and CD45RO-negative, naive CD8 cells excluded terminally differentiated effector memory CD45RA+ cells. The chain has TRBV5-1 and TRBJ2-1; D is uncertain. The sequencing input was naive CD8+ T cells sorted from blood. The TCR was taken from a young man in good health. This chain's CDR3 is CASSPSVLVGGTNEQFF. In nucleotides, the CDR3 is TGCGCCAGCAGCCCCTCCGTTCTAGTCGGCGGAACCAATGAGCAGTTCTTC.